The rows below give T cell receptor beta chains drawn from one sample of a study of spatial heterogeneity in lung cancer. TCRdb called the 5' RACE reads again in MiXCR, with one record for every CDR3 protein. The repertoire consists of 110,000 or so distinct CDR3 sequences, with 10% to 14% occurring once and the leading ten covering less than 25%. The specimen comprised PBMCs, sampled at follow-up. Source of these receptors: a female donor with early-stage non-small cell lung cancer. Each CDR3 is given with its conserved first and last residue. Each record gives: J gene, V gene, CDR3 protein.

j_call: TRBJ2-3; v_call: TRBV2; cdr3_aa: CASRADLLPTQYF
j_call: TRBJ2-3; v_call: TRBV7-9; cdr3_aa: CASSLGGSVADTQYF
j_call: TRBJ2-2; v_call: TRBV11-2; cdr3_aa: CASSDKREGRNTGELFF
j_call: TRBJ1-5; v_call: TRBV30; cdr3_aa: CAWSVGSGQPQHF
j_call: TRBJ2-1; v_call: TRBV24-1; cdr3_aa: CATGHTSYNEQFF
j_call: TRBJ2-1; v_call: TRBV7-2; cdr3_aa: CASSLGDYNEQFF
j_call: TRBJ2-3; v_call: TRBV6-2/TRBV6-3; cdr3_aa: CASTYSAGLAETDTQYF
j_call: TRBJ2-5; v_call: TRBV12-3/TRBV12-4; cdr3_aa: CASTLGTQETQYF
j_call: TRBJ2-5; v_call: TRBV24-1; cdr3_aa: CATGSGTRGQETQYF
j_call: TRBJ2-5; v_call: TRBV3-1; cdr3_aa: CASSRQQSSETQYF
j_call: TRBJ1-2; v_call: TRBV28; cdr3_aa: CASSLSVYYGYTF
j_call: TRBJ2-2; v_call: TRBV5-6; cdr3_aa: CASRGRRYTGELFF
j_call: TRBJ2-1; v_call: TRBV6-2/TRBV6-3; cdr3_aa: CASRTSSGRANEQFF
j_call: TRBJ2-2; v_call: TRBV28; cdr3_aa: CASTSLAGELFF
j_call: TRBJ1-5; v_call: TRBV18; cdr3_aa: CASSTSRSNQPQHF
j_call: TRBJ1-3; v_call: TRBV4-2; cdr3_aa: CASSQELYPGSGNTIYF
j_call: TRBJ2-1; v_call: TRBV7-2; cdr3_aa: CASSPYNEQFF
j_call: TRBJ2-3; v_call: TRBV21-1; cdr3_aa: CASSNRTDPLSTDTQYF
j_call: TRBJ2-3; v_call: TRBV2; cdr3_aa: CASTQRTGGTDTQYF
j_call: TRBJ2-5; v_call: TRBV28; cdr3_aa: CASRSKETQYF